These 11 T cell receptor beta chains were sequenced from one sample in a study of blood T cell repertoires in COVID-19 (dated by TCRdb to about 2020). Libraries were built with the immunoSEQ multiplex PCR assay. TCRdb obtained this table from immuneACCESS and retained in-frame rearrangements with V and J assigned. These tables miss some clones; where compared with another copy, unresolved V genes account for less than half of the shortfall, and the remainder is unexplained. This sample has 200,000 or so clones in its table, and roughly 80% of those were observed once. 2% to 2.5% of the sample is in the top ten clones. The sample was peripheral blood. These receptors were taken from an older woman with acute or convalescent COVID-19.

CDR3 in DNA: TGTGCCAGCAGCTCGGACAGGAGAGATTCACCCCTCCACTTT. Translating it yields CASSSDRRDSPLHF. The gene calls are TRBV5-4 and TRBJ1-6, with 7 bases identical to TRBD1. This CDR3 is built from 14 residues. V dropped 3 bases and J dropped 8; count of bases not matched to a gene: 5. Germline V gene sequence: CDR1 SGHNT, CDR2 YYREEE (reference sequence).

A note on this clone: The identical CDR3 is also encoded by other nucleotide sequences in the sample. The CDR3 nucleotides are TGTGCCAGCAGTTTGACAGGCACCGGGGAGCTGTTTTTT. Translated, it gives CASSLTGTGELFF. This chain joins TRBV6-5 and TRBJ2-2; tentative D call: TRBD1 (6 bases). Trimming removed 4 bases from V and 4 bases from J, with 7 bases in between. The CDR3 is made up of 13 amino acids. Germline V gene lookup returns CDR1 MNHEY and CDR2 SVGAGI.

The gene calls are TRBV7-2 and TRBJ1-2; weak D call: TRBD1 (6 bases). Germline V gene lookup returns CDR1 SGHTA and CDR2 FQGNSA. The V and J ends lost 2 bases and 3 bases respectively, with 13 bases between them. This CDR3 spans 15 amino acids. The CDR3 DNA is TGTGCCAGCAGCTTATTCGGGGGGGCCTACTATGGCTACACCTTC. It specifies CASSLFGGAYYGYTF.

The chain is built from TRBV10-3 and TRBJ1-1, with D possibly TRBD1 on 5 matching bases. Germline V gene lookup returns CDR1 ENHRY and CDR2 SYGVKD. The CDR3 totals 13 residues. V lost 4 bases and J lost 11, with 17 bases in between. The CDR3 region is CAISGFERGAAFF. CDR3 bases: TGTGCCATCAGTGGCTTTGAAAGGGGCGCGGCTTTCTTT.

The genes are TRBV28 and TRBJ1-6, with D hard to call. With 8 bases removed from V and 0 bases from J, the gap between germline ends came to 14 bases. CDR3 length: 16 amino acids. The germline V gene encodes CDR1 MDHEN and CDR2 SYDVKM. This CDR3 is CASLPVSLSYNSPLHF. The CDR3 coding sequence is TGTGCCAGCCTTCCCGTTTCCCTCTCCTATAATTCACCCCTCCACTTT.

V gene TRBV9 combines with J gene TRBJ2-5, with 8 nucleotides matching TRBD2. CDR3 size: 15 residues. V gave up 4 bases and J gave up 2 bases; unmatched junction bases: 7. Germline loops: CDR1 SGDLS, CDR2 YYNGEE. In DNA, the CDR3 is TGTGCCAGCAGCCCCGCGGGGGGACCTCAAGAGACCCAGTACTTC. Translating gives CASSPAGGPQETQYF.

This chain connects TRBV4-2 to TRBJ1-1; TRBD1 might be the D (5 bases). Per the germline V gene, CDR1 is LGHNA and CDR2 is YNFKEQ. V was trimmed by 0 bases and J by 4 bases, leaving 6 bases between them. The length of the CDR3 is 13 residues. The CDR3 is CASSQEGGTEAFF. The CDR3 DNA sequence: TGTGCCAGCAGCCAAGAGGGGGGCACTGAAGCTTTCTTT.

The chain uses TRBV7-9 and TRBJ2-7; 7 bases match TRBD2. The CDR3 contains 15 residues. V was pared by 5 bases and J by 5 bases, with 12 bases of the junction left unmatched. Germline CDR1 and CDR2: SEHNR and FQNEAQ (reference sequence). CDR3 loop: CASSPPRTRIHEQYF. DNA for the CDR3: TGTGCCAGCAGCCCCCCTCGGACTAGGATTCACGAGCAGTACTTC. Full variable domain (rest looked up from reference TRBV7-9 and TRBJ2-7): DTGVSQNPRHKITKRGQNVTFRCDPISEHNRLYWYRQTLGQGPEFLTYFQNEAQLEKSRLLSDRFSAERPKGSFSTLEIQRTEQGDSAMYLCASSPPRTRIHEQYFGPGTRLTVT.

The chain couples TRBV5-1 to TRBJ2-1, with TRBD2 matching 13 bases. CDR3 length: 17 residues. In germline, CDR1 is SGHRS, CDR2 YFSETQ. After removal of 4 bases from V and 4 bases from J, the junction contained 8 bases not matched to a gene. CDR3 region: CASSTRTSGGGYNEQFF. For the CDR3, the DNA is TGCGCCAGCAGCACAAGGACTAGCGGGGGCGGATACAATGAGCAGTTCTTC.

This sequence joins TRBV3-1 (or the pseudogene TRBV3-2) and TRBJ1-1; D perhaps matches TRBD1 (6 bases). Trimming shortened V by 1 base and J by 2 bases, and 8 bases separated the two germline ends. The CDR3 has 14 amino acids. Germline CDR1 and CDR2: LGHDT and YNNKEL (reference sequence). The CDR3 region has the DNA TGTGCCAGCAGCCAAGGGACAGCCAACACTGAAGCTTTCTTT. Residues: CASSQGTANTEAFF.

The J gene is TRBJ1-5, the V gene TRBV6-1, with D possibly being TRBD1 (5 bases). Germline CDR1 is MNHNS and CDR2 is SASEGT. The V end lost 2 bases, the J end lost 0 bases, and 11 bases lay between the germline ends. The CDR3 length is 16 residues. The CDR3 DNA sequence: TGTGCCAGCAGTGAAATGGTAGGGGATAGCAATCAGCCCCAGCATTTT. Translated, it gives CASSEMVGDSNQPQHF.